Below, 24 T cell receptor beta chains from the same sample are listed, as sequenced in a study of metastatic and nonmetastatic thyroid tumors. There were no patients who had received any treatment before thyroid surgery. TCRdb re-analyzed the PCR reads using MiXCR. The repertoire holds more than 20,000 clones, with about a quarter as singletons. Material for sequencing was tumor tissue. The source is a female donor with papillary thyroid cancer or a benign thyroid nodule (not recorded which). Some clones in this sample may be carry-over from other donors' samples.

In its sample, this clone was seen many times. V and J are TRBV6-2 or TRBV6-3 and TRBJ2-5; 13 bases agree with TRBD2. V shed 3 bases, J shed 2 bases, and the junction held 3 bases outside the gene matches. The CDR3 consists of 16 residues. Germline CDR1 MNHEY, CDR2 SVGEGT. The CDR3 DNA follows: TGTGCCAGCAGTTATATACTAGCGGGGGGGCAAGAGACCCAGTACTTC. Protein sequence: CASSYILAGGQETQYF.

This clone was seen repeatedly, ten times or more. Other DNA sequences in this specimen translate into the identical CDR3. J is TRBJ2-1 and V is TRBV27; tentatively, D is TRBD2 (6 bases). Trimming removed 4 bases from V and 9 bases from J, with 13 bases in between. The CDR3 has 13 amino acids. The germline V gene has CDR1 MNHEY and CDR2 SMNVEV (reference sequence). The CDR3 is CASSSLTSSEQFF. DNA for the CDR3: TGTGCCAGCAGTTCCCTGACTAGTAGTGAGCAGTTCTTC.

This clone has at least ten counts. The chain is built from TRBV10-3 and TRBJ1-1; 10 bases match TRBD1. Trimming removed 4 bases from V and 5 bases from J; junction bases left unmatched: 7. The CDR3 has 15 residues. Per the germline V gene, CDR1 is ENHRY and CDR2 is SYGVKD. CDR3 residues: CAISGHGTGETEAFF. CDR3 DNA: TGTGCCATCAGTGGCCACGGGACAGGGGAAACTGAAGCTTTCTTT.

This sequence joins TRBV2 and TRBJ2-2; maybe TRBD2 (6 bases). The CDR3 length is 16 residues. Trimming took 1 base from V and 2 from J, leaving 11 bases between them. CDR1 is SNHLY, CDR2 FYNNEI, per germline. This CDR3 reads CASSEGHGGNTGELFF. As DNA, the CDR3 is TGTGCCAGCAGTGAAGGTCACGGGGGAAACACCGGGGAGCTGTTTTTT.

This rearrangement joins TRBV7-2 to TRBJ2-7, with TRBD1 matching over 7 bases. CDR1 SGHTA and CDR2 FQGNSA come from the germline V gene. This CDR3 is built from 15 residues. V shed 5 bases and J 4 bases; nucleotides not matched to a gene: 11. The CDR3 nucleotides are TGTGCCAGCAGCCAAGGGGGCGCCGCCCCATACGAGCAGTACTTC. Protein product: CASSQGGAAPYEQYF.

Points on this clone: Just one base apart from a much larger clone, this may be a read error. The J gene is TRBJ2-5, the V gene TRBV9; 8 nucleotides line up with TRBD2. The CDR3 extends over 14 amino acids. Germline loops: CDR1 SGDLS, CDR2 YYNGEE. CDR3 nucleotides: TGTGCCAGCAGCGGTGGGACTAGTGGAGAGACCAAGTACTTC. Residues: CASSGGTSGETKYF.

CDR3 sequence: CASSLGKSLRDGTYEQYF. The CDR3 nucleotides read TGTGCCAGCAGTCTTGGTAAGTCCCTGCGGGACGGGACCTACGAGCAGTACTTC. The chain couples TRBV6-2 or TRBV6-3 to TRBJ2-7; tentative D call: TRBD2 (6 bases). The CDR3 consists of 18 residues. The germline V and J ends were trimmed by 5 bases and 2 bases, with 25 bases remaining between them. Per germline, CDR1 MNHEY and CDR2 SVGEGT.

Only a few counts were recorded for this clone. A read error may explain this, as a much larger clone is one base away. The J gene is TRBJ1-1, the V gene TRBV7-2; D is ambiguous. The CDR3 consists of 10 residues. Germline CDR1 is SGHTA and CDR2 is FQGNSA. V dropped 4 bases and J dropped 10 bases, with 7 bases sitting between them. DNA of the CDR3: TGTGCCAGCAGCTCGGGAGGAGCTTTCTTT. Translated, it gives CASSSGGAFF.

This clone was picked up many times. One junction end does not reproduce the germline sequence, and a read error may be involved. The same CDR3 can be traced to other DNA sequences in this sample. The genes are TRBV5-1 and TRBJ2-3, with D possibly TRBD2 on 6 matching bases. CDR1 and CDR2 (germline): SGHRS, YFSETQ. This CDR3 has 16 residues. CDR3 sequence reads: CASSLGLGRSGDTQYF. The DNA of the CDR3 is TGCGCCAGCAGCTTGGGACTAGGGCGGTCGGGAGATACACAGTATTTT. The variable domain in full, completed from reference TRBV5-1 and TRBJ2-3, reads KAGVTQTPRYLIKTRGQQVTLSCSPISGHRSVSWYQQTPGQGLQFLFEYFSETQRNKGNFPGRFSGRQFSNSRSEMNVSTLELGDSALYLCASSLGLGRSGDTQYFGPGTRLTVL.

This clone was observed at least ten times. The same CDR3 also results from other DNA sequences found in this sample. The chain employs TRBV7-9 and TRBJ1-5, with unresolved D. Germline V gene lookup returns CDR1 SEHNR and CDR2 FQNEAQ (reference sequence). V gave up 5 bases and J gave up 3 bases, with 5 bases separating them. This CDR3 comprises 12 residues. In DNA, the CDR3 is TGTGCCAGCAGCCGAGACAATCAGCCCCAGCATTTT. Protein: CASSRDNQPQHF.

This clone was counted only a few times. The V and J genes are TRBV12-3 or TRBV12-4 and TRBJ1-3, with D perhaps TRBD1 (5 bases). V was shortened by 5 bases and J by 0 bases, with 14 bases between the two germline ends. The CDR3 covers 16 residues. The CDR3 reads CASSPRGTVSGNTIYF. The DNA of the CDR3 is TGTGCCAGCAGTCCACGTGGGACGGTCTCTGGAAACACCATATATTTT.

The V and J genes are TRBV5-1 and TRBJ2-5; D uncertain. The CDR3 covers 15 residues. The germline V gene encodes CDR1 SGHRS and CDR2 YFSETQ. V dropped 4 bases and J dropped 2 bases, with 15 bases sitting between them. CDR3 coding DNA: TGCGCCAGCAGCCCCTCCAGTGGGTCACAAGAGACCCAGTACTTC. The encoded protein is CASSPSSGSQETQYF. The whole variable domain, filled in from reference TRBV5-1 and TRBJ2-5, reads KAGVTQTPRYLIKTRGQQVTLSCSPISGHRSVSWYQQTPGQGLQFLFEYFSETQRNKGNFPGRFSGRQFSNSRSEMNVSTLELGDSALYLCASSPSSGSQETQYFGPGTRLLVL.

Judged by abundance, this clone is medium-sized. For the CDR3, the DNA is TGTGCCAGCAGTACGACATTGAACACTGAAGCTTTCTTT. It specifies CASSTTLNTEAFF. The chain joins TRBV12-3 or TRBV12-4 to TRBJ1-1; no reliable D call. V was pared by 5 bases and J by 0 bases, with 7 bases between. This CDR3 is 13 amino acids long.

In its sample, this clone was seen once. The V and J genes are TRBV20-1 and TRBJ1-2; 7 positions agree with TRBD1. Germline CDR1 is DFQATT and CDR2 is SNEGSKA (reference sequence). This CDR3 region has 14 residues. With 3 bases clipped from V and 4 bases from J, the junction kept 8 bases outside the gene matches. CDR3 in DNA: TGCAGTGCTAGTCGGACAGGCCCTACCTATGGCTACACCTTC. Its translation: CSASRTGPTYGYTF.

By share of the sample, this clone is medium-sized (0.01 to 0.1%). V usage is TRBV6-1 and J usage is TRBJ2-7, with D perhaps TRBD1 or TRBD2 (5 bases each). Germline CDR1 reads MNHNS; CDR2 reads SASEGT. Trimming left V 7 bases short and J 5 bases short, with 21 bases between. There are 15 residues in the CDR3. The CDR3 bases are TGTGCCAGCAATATGAGGGCGCAGGGATGGAACGAGCAGTACTTC. Translated: CASNMRAQGWNEQYF.

The sample holds many counts of this clone. The CDR3 DNA follows: TGCAGTGCTAGAGTCGGCGGGGGGAACCAAGAGACCCAGTACTTC. Its protein product is CSARVGGGNQETQYF. The rearrangement joins TRBV20-1 to TRBJ2-5; TRBD2 matches at 8 bases. The CDR3 has 15 amino acids. V trimming: 1 base; J trimming: 0 bases; junction bases outside the gene matches: 4. Germline CDR1 reads DFQATT; CDR2 reads SNEGSKA (reference sequence).

A single count supports this clone. This sequence joins TRBV20-1 and TRBJ2-1; D may be TRBD2 (6 bases). This CDR3 contains 13 residues. Between the trimmed V and J ends, which lost 7 bases and 8 bases, there was a span of 18 bases. CDR1 and CDR2 (germline): DFQATT, SNEGSKA (reference sequence). The CDR3 protein is CSVGSAPGDEQFF. CDR3 DNA sequence: TGCAGTGTAGGTAGCGCCCCGGGGGATGAGCAGTTCTTC.

This clone appeared a single time. V and J are TRBV19 and TRBJ2-2; D not resolved. The ends were cut back, 7 bases at V and 5 bases at J, with 20 bases in the middle. There are 16 residues in the CDR3. CDR1 LNHDA and CDR2 SQIVND come from the germline V gene (reference sequence). CDR3 in DNA: TGTGCCAGTAAAGATCCCCGTCGCCAATTTACCGGGGAGCTGTTTTTT. Protein: CASKDPRRQFTGELFF. Looking up the rest from reference TRBV19 and TRBJ2-2 gives the full variable domain: DGGITQSPKYLFRKEGQNVTLSCEQNLNHDAMYWYRQDPGQGLRLIYYSQIVNDFQKGDIAEGYSVSREKKESFPLTVTSAQKNPTAFYLCASKDPRRQFTGELFFGEGSRLTVL.

The sample holds many counts of this clone. The chain has TRBV6-1 and TRBJ2-1, with 9 bases lining up with TRBD2. The V segment lost 6 bases and the J segment 6 bases; nucleotides outside the gene matches: 6. The CDR3 sequence is 14 residues long. CDR1 MNHNS and CDR2 SASEGT come from the germline V gene. For the CDR3, the DNA is TGTGCCAGCAGCAGACTAGCGGAGACCAATGAGCAGTTCTTC. Amino acids: CASSRLAETNEQFF.

As regards this clone: The sample carries other DNA sequences with the same CDR3. The J gene is TRBJ2-1, the V gene TRBV6-1; perhaps TRBD2 as D (5 bases). This CDR3 is built from 16 residues. V lost 6 bases, J lost 4 bases, and 19 bases lay in between. Per germline, CDR1 MNHNS and CDR2 SASEGT. The CDR3 loop reads CASRPSGESSYNEQFF. The DNA for the CDR3 is TGTGCCAGCAGGCCCAGTGGGGAGAGCTCATACAATGAGCAGTTCTTC.

This clone was found once. V gene TRBV13 combines with J gene TRBJ1-2, with 12 bases fitting TRBD1. The CDR3 consists of 15 residues. V lost 5 bases to trimming and J lost 3 bases; unmatched junction nucleotides: 4. Germline assignment: CDR1 PRHDT and CDR2 FYEKMQ (reference sequence). The CDR3 sequence is CASSRRDRGHYGYTF. As DNA, the CDR3 is TGTGCCAGCAGCCGCCGGGACAGGGGGCACTATGGCTACACCTTC.

This clone was counted ten times or more. One end of the junction is discordant with germline, which a read error may explain. This sequence joins TRBV4-3 and TRBJ2-7, with 9 bases aligning to TRBD1. Germline V lookup: CDR1 LGHNA, CDR2 YSLEER. This CDR3 is built from 16 residues. The CDR3: CASGQAYGQGIIEQYF. CDR3 nucleotide sequence: TGCGCCAGCGGCCAAGCTTACGGACAGGGGATCATCGAGCAGTACTTC.

The chain joins TRBV20-1 to TRBJ2-7, with 7 positions matching TRBD2. The germline V gene encodes CDR1 DFQATT and CDR2 SNEGSKA (reference sequence). This CDR3 has 15 residues. The V gene end was trimmed by 4 bases and the J gene end by 5 bases; junction bases not matched to a gene: 14. CDR3 nucleotides: TGCAGTGCTATGGCCTCGACTAGCTGGGATCACGAGCAGTACTTC. This encodes CSAMASTSWDHEQYF.

This clone has a count of ten or more. A read error may produce the germline difference seen at one junction end. The rearrangement uses TRBV20-1 and TRBJ1-2; D not resolved. The CDR3 is 13 amino acids. Germline CDR1 reads DFQATT; CDR2 reads SNEGSKA (reference sequence). This CDR3 is CSARDRALYGHTF. The DNA of the CDR3 is TGCAGTGCTAGAGACCGGGCTCTCTATGGCCACACCTTC.